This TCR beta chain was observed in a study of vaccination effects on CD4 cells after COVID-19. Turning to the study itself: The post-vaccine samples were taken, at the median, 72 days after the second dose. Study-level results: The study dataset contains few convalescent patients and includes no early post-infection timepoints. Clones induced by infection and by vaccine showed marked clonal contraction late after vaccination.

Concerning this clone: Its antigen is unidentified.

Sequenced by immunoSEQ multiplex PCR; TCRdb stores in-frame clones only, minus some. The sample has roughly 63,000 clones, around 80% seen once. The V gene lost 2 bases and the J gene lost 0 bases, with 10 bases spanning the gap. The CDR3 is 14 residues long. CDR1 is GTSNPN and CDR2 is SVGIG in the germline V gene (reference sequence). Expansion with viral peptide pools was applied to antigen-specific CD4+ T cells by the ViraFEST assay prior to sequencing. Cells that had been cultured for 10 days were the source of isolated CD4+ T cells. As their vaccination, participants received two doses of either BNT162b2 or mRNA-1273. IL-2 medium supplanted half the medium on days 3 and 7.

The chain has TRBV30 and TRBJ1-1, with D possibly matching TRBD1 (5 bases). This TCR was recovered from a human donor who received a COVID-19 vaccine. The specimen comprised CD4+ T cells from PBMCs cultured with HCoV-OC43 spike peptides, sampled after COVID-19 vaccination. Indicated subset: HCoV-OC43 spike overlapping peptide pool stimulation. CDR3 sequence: CAWSRGSMNTEAFF. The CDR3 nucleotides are TGTGCCTGGAGTCGGGGGAGCATGAACACTGAAGCTTTCTTT.